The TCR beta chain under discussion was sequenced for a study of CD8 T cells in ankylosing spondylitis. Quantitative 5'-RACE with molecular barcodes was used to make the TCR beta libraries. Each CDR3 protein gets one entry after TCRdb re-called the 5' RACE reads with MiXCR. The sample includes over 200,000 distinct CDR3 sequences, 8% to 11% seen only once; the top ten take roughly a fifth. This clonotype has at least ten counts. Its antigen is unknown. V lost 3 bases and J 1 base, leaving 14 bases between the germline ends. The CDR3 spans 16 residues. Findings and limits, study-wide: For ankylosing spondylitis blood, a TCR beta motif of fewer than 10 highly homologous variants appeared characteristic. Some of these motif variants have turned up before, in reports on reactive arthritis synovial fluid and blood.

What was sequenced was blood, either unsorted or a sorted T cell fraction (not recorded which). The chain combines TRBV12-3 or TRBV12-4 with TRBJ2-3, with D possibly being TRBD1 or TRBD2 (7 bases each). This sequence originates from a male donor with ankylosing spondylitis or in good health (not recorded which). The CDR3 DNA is TGTGCCAGCAGTTTCGGGGGGAGGGGGCGCACAGATACGCAGTATTTT. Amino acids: CASSFGGRGRTDTQYF.